These 27 T cell receptor beta chains originate from one sample sequenced in a study of early T cells in non-severe SARS-CoV-2 infection. MiXCR was run by TCRdb on the 5' RACE reads, yielding one entry per CDR3 protein. Counted here are about 26,000 distinct CDR3 sequences, 4% to 5.5% occurring once; the ten biggest clones make up around 4.2%. Sequenced: whole blood. Every receptor here comes from an adult who was a healthcare worker with PCR-confirmed SARS-CoV-2 infection or an uninfected control (not recorded which).

This clonotype has ten or more counts. This chain joins TRBV7-8 and TRBJ2-1, with 10 bases identical to TRBD2. Germline loops: CDR1 SGHVS, CDR2 FQNEAQ. V was pared by 4 bases and J by 8 bases, with 20 bases of the junction left unmatched. The CDR3 runs to 19 residues. CDR3: CASSSQVIAGGRGRDEQFF. The CDR3 nucleotides read TGTGCCAGCAGCTCCCAAGTGATAGCGGGAGGCCGGGGTAGGGATGAGCAGTTCTTC.

This clonotype showed up just a few times. The chain joins TRBV2 to TRBJ2-3; the D is unclear. The length of the CDR3 is 11 residues. V was shortened by 4 bases and J by 6 bases, with 5 bases between the two germline ends. CDR1 and CDR2 (germline): SNHLY, FYNNEI. The CDR3 DNA reads as TGTGCCAGCAGTGCTAGGGATACGCAGTATTTT. It is translated as CASSARDTQYF.

This clonotype was seen many times. The chain joins TRBV9 to TRBJ2-1; D might be TRBD1 or TRBD2, each matching 6 bases. Germline V gene sequence: CDR1 SGDLS, CDR2 YYNGEE. V was pared by 4 bases and J by 8 bases, with 19 bases between. The CDR3 length is 15 residues. CDR3 residues: CASSLTGAEVDEQFF. CDR3 DNA sequence: TGTGCCAGCAGCCTAACGGGGGCCGAGGTGGATGAGCAGTTCTTC. The entire variable domain, with the rest obtained from reference TRBV9 and TRBJ2-1, is as follows: DSGVTQTPKHLITATGQRVTLRCSPRSGDLSVYWYQQSLDQGLQFLIQYYNGEERAKGNILERFSAQQFPDLHSELNLSSLELGDSALYFCASSLTGAEVDEQFFGPGTRLTVL.

This clonotype was counted only a few times. This chain uses TRBV10-3 with TRBJ2-1; possible D gene TRBD1, 5 bases. Trimming pared 0 bases from V and 6 bases from J, leaving 12 bases between. The CDR3 is made up of 15 amino acids. The germline gives CDR1 ENHRY, CDR2 SYGVKD. Here the CDR3 reads CAISESTQGSNEQFF. The CDR3 DNA reads as TGTGCCATCAGTGAGTCGACTCAGGGCTCCAATGAGCAGTTCTTC.

This clonotype was observed a handful of times. J is TRBJ2-3 and V is TRBV3-1; D not resolved. Trimming removed 8 bases from V and 2 bases from J, with 11 bases in between. Germline CDR1 and CDR2: LGHDT and YNNKEL (reference sequence). This CDR3 has 13 amino acids. The DNA of the CDR3 is TGTGCCAGCCGACACCGAGACACAGATACGCAGTATTTT. It codes for CASRHRDTDTQYF.

This clonotype was seen many times. The chain recombines TRBV6-6 with TRBJ1-5; 7 bases align to TRBD1. From germline, CDR1 is MNHNY and CDR2 SVGAGI (reference sequence). The CDR3 has 15 amino acids. Losses at the gene ends were 5 bases for V and 5 bases for J; bases not matched to a gene: 9. The CDR3 region is CASSHRGAPDQPQHF. The CDR3 bases are TGTGCCAGCAGTCACAGGGGCGCTCCGGATCAGCCCCAGCATTTT.

This clonotype was observed at least ten times. This sequence joins TRBV24-1 and TRBJ1-2; 8 bases line up with TRBD1. J lost 4 bases, V lost 2 bases, and 8 bases had no gene match. This CDR3 has 16 residues. The germline gives CDR1 KGHDR, CDR2 SFDVKD. CDR3 residues: CATSDCFRGQIYGYTF. In DNA form, the CDR3 reads TGTGCCACCAGTGATTGTTTCAGGGGGCAGATCTATGGCTACACCTTC.

This chain connects TRBV5-4 to TRBJ2-7; 11 bases are a match to TRBD2. V dropped 5 bases and J dropped 3; count of bases not matched to a gene: 7. Germline V lookup: CDR1 SGHNT, CDR2 YYREEE (reference sequence). The CDR3 extends over 15 amino acids. CDR3 coding DNA: TGTGCCAGCAGGGATGGGACTAGCGGTTTCTACGAGCAGTACTTC. Its translation: CASRDGTSGFYEQYF.

The chain combines TRBV6-5 with TRBJ2-1; 7 nucleotides align to TRBD2. Germline V gene lookup returns CDR1 MNHEY and CDR2 SVGAGI. CDR3 length: 18 residues. V trimming: 0 bases; J trimming: 3 bases; junction bases outside the gene matches: 11. This chain's CDR3 is CASSYSPAGAGIYNEQFF. As DNA, the CDR3 is TGTGCCAGCAGTTACTCCCCGGCGGGAGCGGGGATCTACAATGAGCAGTTCTTC.

At least ten counts were recorded for this clonotype. The chain employs TRBV12-3 or TRBV12-4 and TRBJ1-5; D perhaps matches TRBD1 (5 bases). Trimming removed 4 bases at V and 6 bases at J, with 13 bases between. The CDR3 has 14 amino acids. This CDR3 is CASSSRDAVQPQHF. The CDR3 nucleotides read TGTGCCAGCAGTTCCCGGGACGCGGTTCAGCCCCAGCATTTT.

This clonotype was seen many times. The V call is TRBV20-1, the J call TRBJ2-2; D not certain. This CDR3 spans 12 amino acids. CDR1 DFQATT and CDR2 SNEGSKA come from the germline V gene (reference sequence). The V end was cut by 3 bases, the J end by 0 bases, with 2 bases between. CDR3 sequence (DNA): TGCAGTGCTAGCTCGAACACCGGGGAGCTGTTTTTT. This sequence encodes CSASSNTGELFF.

This clonotype showed up many times. This chain links TRBV6-6 with TRBJ2-3; D is undetermined. This CDR3 has 12 residues. Germline CDR1 reads MNHNY; CDR2 reads SVGAGI (reference sequence). The V end was cut by 6 bases, the J end by 3 bases, with 7 bases between. CDR3 nucleotide sequence: TGTGCCAGCAGACTTACGACAGATACGCAGTATTTT. This translates into CASRLTTDTQYF.

In its sample, this clonotype was seen many times. DNA for the CDR3: TGCGCCAGCAGCCCTGTAGGACTTCTAGTGGATACGCAGTATTTT. Amino acid sequence: CASSPVGLLVDTQYF. The chain is built from TRBV4-1 and TRBJ2-3; possible D gene TRBD2, 5 bases. Deletions cut 4 bases from V and 6 bases from J, with 17 bases between. Germline V lookup: CDR1 MGHRA, CDR2 YSYEKL. The CDR3 is made up of 15 amino acids.

This clonotype has at least ten counts. The CDR3 loop reads CASKTGPLAPYNEQFF. The CDR3 DNA reads as TGTGCCAGCAAAACGGGTCCACTAGCGCCCTACAATGAGCAGTTCTTC. The chain combines TRBV5-5 with TRBJ2-1, with TRBD2 matching 7 bases. The CDR3 has 16 residues. The trim removed 6 bases at V and 2 bases at J, leaving 11 bases unmatched. Germline lookup yields CDR1 SGHKS and CDR2 YYEKEE (reference sequence). The entire variable domain, with the rest obtained from reference TRBV5-5 and TRBJ2-1, is as follows: DAGVTQSPTHLIKTRGQQVTLRCSPISGHKSVSWYQQVLGQGPQFIFQYYEKEERGRGNFPDRFSARQFPNYSSELNVNALLLGDSALYLCASKTGPLAPYNEQFFGPGTRLTVL.

In its sample, this clonotype was seen many times. V is TRBV12-3 or TRBV12-4 and J is TRBJ1-1, with D unresolved. The germline V and J ends were trimmed by 7 bases and 5 bases, with 14 bases remaining between them. The CDR3 is 13 amino acids. In DNA, the CDR3 is TGTGCCAGCACCCTCTCGGCCGGGACTGAAGCTTTCTTT. It encodes CASTLSAGTEAFF.

This clonotype was recorded many times. The rearrangement joins TRBV7-2 to TRBJ2-6; D is unresolved. The germline gives CDR1 SGHTA, CDR2 FQGNSA. Trimming removed 1 base at V and 0 bases at J, with 13 bases between. The CDR3 spans 18 residues. CDR3 amino acids: CASSLVSTSNSGANVLTF. Here the CDR3 DNA reads TGTGCCAGCAGCTTAGTTTCCACTTCTAACTCTGGGGCCAACGTCCTGACTTTC.

The chain is built from TRBV13 and TRBJ1-2, with D unresolved. V dropped 5 bases and J dropped 4 bases, with 11 bases sitting between them. CDR1 PRHDT and CDR2 FYEKMQ come from the germline V gene (reference sequence). The CDR3 has 13 amino acids. CDR3 sequence: CASSADSTYGYTF. CDR3 DNA sequence: TGTGCCAGCAGCGCGGACTCAACCTATGGCTACACCTTC.

This clonotype came up a few times. V usage is TRBV6-1 and J usage is TRBJ1-1; D is uncertain. The CDR3 covers 11 residues. Between the trimmed V and J ends, which lost 4 bases and 3 bases, there was a span of 3 bases. In germline, CDR1 is MNHNS, CDR2 SASEGT. The CDR3 coding sequence is TGTGCCAGCAGTGTTTACACTGAAGCTTTCTTT. As protein: CASSVYTEAFF.

This clonotype was counted many times. V is TRBV28 and J is TRBJ2-4; 11 bases are shared with TRBD2. Trimming at V came to 4 bases and at J to 1 base, leaving 6 bases not matched to a gene. There are 17 residues in the CDR3. CDR1 and CDR2 (germline): MDHEN, SYDVKM. CDR3 coding DNA: TGTGCCAGCAGTTCTCCACTAGCGGGAGTTGCCAAAAACATTCAGTACTTC. Translating it yields CASSSPLAGVAKNIQYF.

This clonotype was seen repeatedly, ten times or more. V gene TRBV2 combines with J gene TRBJ2-7; D may be TRBD1 or TRBD2 (5 bases each). Trimming shortened V by 7 bases and J by 3 bases, and 16 bases separated the two germline ends. The CDR3 consists of 14 residues. Germline CDR1 is SNHLY and CDR2 is FYNNEI. Written as DNA, the CDR3 is TGTGCCAGCAACATCCGGGACGCCAACTACGAGCAGTACTTC. The encoded protein is CASNIRDANYEQYF. Together with reference TRBV2 and TRBJ2-7, the CDR3 gives the full variable domain: EPEVTQTPSHQVTQMGQEVILRCVPISNHLYFYWYRQILGQKVEFLVSFYNNEISEKSEIFDDQFSVERPDGSNFTLKIRSTKLEDSAMYFCASNIRDANYEQYFGPGTRLTVT.

This clonotype was detected only a few times. The chain has TRBV20-1 and TRBJ1-5; D is perhaps TRBD1 (5 bases). The V gene lost 3 bases and the J gene lost 3 bases, with 18 bases spanning the gap. The germline V gene encodes CDR1 DFQATT and CDR2 SNEGSKA (reference sequence). The CDR3 is made up of 16 amino acids. This CDR3 is CSASEGPWGPNQPQHF. CDR3 bases: TGCAGTGCTAGTGAGGGGCCTTGGGGACCCAATCAGCCCCAGCATTTT.

This rearrangement joins TRBV6-4 to TRBJ2-1; TRBD1 aligns across 7 bases. V lost 11 bases to trimming and J lost 2 bases; unmatched junction nucleotides: 6. CDR1 and CDR2 from the germline V gene are MRHNA and SNTAGT. The CDR3 is 13 residues long. CDR3 DNA sequence: TGTGCCTCCTCACAGGGGCCCTACAATGAGCAGTTCTTC. As protein: CASSQGPYNEQFF.

This clonotype was seen at least ten times. This chain links TRBV6-1 with TRBJ1-4, with D unclear. CDR1 is MNHNS and CDR2 is SASEGT in the germline V gene. The V end lost 4 bases, the J end lost 6 bases, and 15 bases lay between the germline ends. The CDR3 is made up of 15 amino acids. The CDR3 loop reads CASSAQAGIYEKLFF. The CDR3 bases are TGTGCCAGCAGTGCACAAGCCGGGATTTATGAAAAACTGTTTTTT.

This clonotype was counted between two and nine times. CDR3 DNA: TGCAGCGTTCAGACGGGAAATCAGCCCCAGCATTTT. Its protein is CSVQTGNQPQHF. The gene calls are TRBV29-1 and TRBJ1-5; D is uncertain. Trimming cost V 5 bases and J 4 bases, with 9 bases left between them. This CDR3 has 12 amino acids. Germline-derived CDR1 and CDR2 are SQVTM and ANQGSEA.

The sample holds many counts of this clonotype. The rearrangement joins TRBV5-1 to TRBJ2-7; D assignment may be TRBD1 or TRBD2 (5 bases each). V shed 5 bases and J shed 9 bases, with 18 bases lying between them. CDR1 is SGHRS, CDR2 YFSETQ, per germline. CDR3 size: 13 residues. CDR3 coding DNA: TGCGCCAGCAGACCGGGACCAAAATCGGTGCAGTACTTC. It encodes CASRPGPKSVQYF. The whole variable domain, remainder taken from reference TRBV5-1 and TRBJ2-7, is KAGVTQTPRYLIKTRGQQVTLSCSPISGHRSVSWYQQTPGQGLQFLFEYFSETQRNKGNFPGRFSGRQFSNSRSEMNVSTLELGDSALYLCASRPGPKSVQYFGPGTRLTVT.

In its sample, this clonotype was seen many times. This chain uses TRBV11-1 with TRBJ1-1; 7 bases fit TRBD1. V shed 3 bases, J shed 0 bases, and the junction held 7 bases outside the gene matches. Germline assignment: CDR1 SGHAT and CDR2 FQDESV (reference sequence). This CDR3 has 16 residues. DNA of the CDR3: TGTGCCAGCAGCTTGCCCCGACAGGGTATGAACACTGAAGCTTTCTTT. As protein: CASSLPRQGMNTEAFF.

This clonotype showed up just a few times. The gene calls are TRBV10-3 and TRBJ2-2, with D maybe TRBD2 (6 bases). From germline, CDR1 is ENHRY and CDR2 SYGVKD. V lost 3 bases and J lost 1, with 12 bases in between. The CDR3 totals 16 residues. DNA of the CDR3: TGTGCCATCAGTGAAAATCACGGGGGGAACACCGGGGAGCTGTTTTTT. Protein product: CAISENHGGNTGELFF.